The 12 T cell receptor beta chains below were found in one sample sequenced in a study of shared clonotypes between healthy human individuals. Clones were read by immunoSEQ multiplex PCR, and TCRdb kept only the in-frame ones, dropping some. The data show over a million clones, about 75% seen once. Sequenced: memory CD4+ T cells sorted from blood. The sample's subset: CD45RA-negative fraction. The receptors were sampled from a man aged 18-30 years in good health.

This chain uses TRBV19 with TRBJ2-5; 11 bases map to TRBD1. This CDR3 region has 14 residues. Germline V CDR1 and CDR2: LNHDA, SQIVND (reference sequence). V shed 8 bases, J shed 7 bases, and the junction held 9 bases outside the gene matches. As DNA, the CDR3 is TGTGCCAGTGGCGGACAGGGGGCAGGAGGGACCCAGTACTTC. Protein: CASGGQGAGGTQYF. Looking up the rest from reference TRBV19 and TRBJ2-5 gives the full variable domain: DGGITQSPKYLFRKEGQNVTLSCEQNLNHDAMYWYRQDPGQGLRLIYYSQIVNDFQKGDIAEGYSVSREKKESFPLTVTSAQKNPTAFYLCASGGQGAGGTQYFGPGTRLLVL.

The gene calls are TRBV19 and TRBJ1-1, with D tentatively TRBD1 (6 bases). Germline lookup yields CDR1 LNHDA and CDR2 SQIVND (reference sequence). This CDR3 spans 15 amino acids. Between the trimmed V and J ends, which lost 5 bases and 4 bases, there was a span of 17 bases. This chain's CDR3 is CASSLGRGMATEAFF. The DNA for the CDR3 is TGTGCCAGTAGTCTAGGCAGGGGAATGGCCACTGAAGCTTTCTTT.

The CDR3, as DNA: TGTGCCTGGAGTGGTTTTTGGGAGACGCGAAATGAAAAACTGTTTTTT. It is translated as CAWSGFWETRNEKLFF. The rearrangement uses TRBV30 and TRBJ1-4; D not certain. V gave up 1 base and J gave up 5 bases, with 17 bases separating them. The CDR3 covers 16 residues. The V gene's germline CDR1 is GTSNPN and CDR2 SVGIG (reference sequence).

The chain is built from TRBV21-1 and TRBJ2-5; TRBD2 reflects the table's D call only, with no check against the DNA. TRBV21-1 is a pseudogene locus. The CDR3 totals 19 residues. CDR3 amino acids: CASSKKEGLAGSWVQTQYF. The CDR3 DNA is TGTGCCAGCAGCAAAAAAGAGGGACTAGCGGGATCGTGGGTGCAGACCCAGTACTTC.

V is TRBV10-2 and J is TRBJ2-3, with 9 positions matching TRBD2. The V and J ends lost 3 bases and 1 base, in that order; junction bases with no gene match: 5. CDR1 WSHSY and CDR2 SAAADI come from the germline V gene. The CDR3 is 16 amino acids. The CDR3 here is CASSDPSGVGTDTQYF. The CDR3 nucleotides are TGCGCCAGCAGTGACCCTAGCGGGGTGGGCACAGATACGCAGTATTTT.

The J gene is TRBJ2-7, the V gene TRBV4-3; 7 nucleotides line up with TRBD1. CDR1 and CDR2 (germline): LGHNA, YSLEER. The CDR3 loop spans 16 amino acids. Unmatched junction bases numbered 8, after V lost 0 bases and J lost 3 bases. The CDR3 spells CASSQDKTGRVYEQYF. The CDR3 DNA reads as TGCGCCAGCAGCCAAGATAAGACAGGGCGGGTCTACGAGCAGTACTTC.

The rearrangement uses TRBV29-1 and TRBJ2-3; D may be TRBD2 (5 bases). Germline V gene lookup returns CDR1 SQVTM and CDR2 ANQGSEA. Trimming stripped 7 bases from V and 2 bases from J, with 16 bases between. This CDR3 is built from 14 residues. The CDR3 DNA sequence: TGCAGCGCTAGCAATTTGGGGTTCACAGATACGCAGTATTTT. This encodes CSASNLGFTDTQYF.

J is TRBJ2-5 and V is TRBV7-2; 7 nucleotides line up with TRBD1. The tail of the sequence fits TRBJ2-7 better, so the J call may be wrong. CDR1 and CDR2 (germline): SGHTA, FQGNSA. This CDR3 comprises 16 residues. Here the CDR3 reads CASSLAGRQGPYEQYF. Written as DNA, the CDR3 is TGTGCCAGCAGCTTAGCGGGGAGACAGGGACCATACGAGCAGTACTTC.

V is TRBV6-6 and J is TRBJ1-5; no firm D call. V dropped 2 bases and J dropped 4 bases, with 15 bases sitting between them. Looked up from germline, CDR1 is MNHNY and CDR2 is SVGAGI (reference sequence). The CDR3 extends over 16 amino acids. The CDR3 loop reads CASSYTTQSFNQPQHF. As DNA, the CDR3 is TGTGCCAGCAGTTACACTACACAGAGCTTTAATCAGCCCCAGCATTTT.

The CDR3 DNA sequence: TGCGCCAGCAGCCGCAAAACAGGGAGCTCCTACAATGAGCAGTTCTTC. Its translation is CASSRKTGSSYNEQFF. The chain is built from TRBV5-1 and TRBJ2-1; D is possibly TRBD1 (6 bases). V lost 4 bases and J lost 0, with 14 bases in between. This CDR3 is built from 16 residues. Germline CDR1 is SGHRS and CDR2 is YFSETQ.

The rearrangement joins TRBV2 to TRBJ2-3; D call uncertain. The V end lost 5 bases, the J end lost 5 bases, and 8 bases lay between the germline ends. Germline CDR1 and CDR2: SNHLY and FYNNEI. This CDR3 has 12 amino acids. CDR3 sequence: CASSTTLDTQYF. As DNA, the CDR3 is TGTGCCAGCAGTACGACCCTAGATACGCAGTATTTT.

The rearrangement uses TRBV23-1 and TRBJ1-4; tentatively, D is TRBD1 (5 bases). TRBV23-1 is an open reading frame whose function is uncertain. The CDR3 totals 17 residues. V gave up 6 bases and J gave up 0 bases, with 17 bases separating them. In DNA form, the CDR3 reads TGCGCCAGCAGCCTTCGGTTGGGGACTGCAACTAATGAAAAACTGTTTTTT. It yields the protein CASSLRLGTATNEKLFF.